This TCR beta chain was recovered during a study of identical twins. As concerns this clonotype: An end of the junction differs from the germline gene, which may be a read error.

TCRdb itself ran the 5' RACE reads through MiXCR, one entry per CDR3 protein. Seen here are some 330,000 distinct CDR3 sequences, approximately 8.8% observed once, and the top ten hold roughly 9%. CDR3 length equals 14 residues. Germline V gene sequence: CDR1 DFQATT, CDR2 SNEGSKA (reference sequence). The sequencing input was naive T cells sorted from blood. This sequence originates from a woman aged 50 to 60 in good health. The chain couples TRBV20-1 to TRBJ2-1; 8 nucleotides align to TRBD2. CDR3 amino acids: CSASILAGTNGQFF. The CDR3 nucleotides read TGCAGTGCTAGTATCCTAGCGGGTACGAATGGGCAGTTCTTC.